This T cell receptor beta chain was recorded in a study of blood T cell repertoires in COVID-19. Study-wide background: Sources were T cells, B-cell-depleted T cells, or PBMCs; the material itself was cDNA or gDNA.

The CDR3 has 13 amino acids. Per the germline V gene, CDR1 is MNHNY and CDR2 is SVGAGI (reference sequence). V lost 0 bases and J lost 4, with 6 bases in between. Methods used by the authors: Reference gene primer amplification yielded estimated nucleated cell counts. Libraries were prepared by immunoSEQ multiplex PCR; TCRdb keeps only in-frame clonotypes and omits some of them. That table supplies the V and J calls and clone size; D and trimming were determined from the DNA. This sample has about 170,000 clones, with approximately 83% found just once. The specimen sequenced was peripheral blood. The clonotype was recovered from a woman at least 80 years old with acute or convalescent COVID-19. The chain has TRBV6-6 and TRBJ1-1; D gene uncertain. The CDR3 loop reads CASSYSRSTEAFF. CDR3 DNA: TGTGCCAGCAGTTACTCAAGGAGCACTGAAGCTTTCTTT.